The sequence of this TCR beta chain was determined in a study of cytomegalovirus exposure and HLA in healthy donors. Whole-study findings and limits: Donors belonging to an Asian-associated ancestry cluster reportedly showed fewer N-insertions in productive TCRs than the approximately 670-donor mean, according to what a later analysis found.

The CDR3 is 17 residues long. V gave up 0 bases and J gave up 1 base; unmatched junction bases: 7. Germline lookup yields CDR1 PRHDT and CDR2 FYEKMQ (reference sequence). Concerning this clone: Its antigen remains unidentified.

In the PCR, 60 Vbeta and 13 Jbeta primers were used. Sequencing used immunoSEQ multiplex PCR; TCRdb keeps in-frame clones, though not all of them. The data hold 160,000 or so clones, with more than 65% observed a single time. The receptor was isolated from a man aged 18-30 years in good health and CMV-seropositive. The genes are TRBV13 and TRBJ2-5; 8 positions match TRBD2. The sequenced material came from PBMCs. CDR3: CASSLGSGRGFQETQYF. The CDR3 DNA reads as TGTGCCAGCAGCTTAGGTTCCGGGAGGGGATTCCAAGAGACCCAGTACTTC.